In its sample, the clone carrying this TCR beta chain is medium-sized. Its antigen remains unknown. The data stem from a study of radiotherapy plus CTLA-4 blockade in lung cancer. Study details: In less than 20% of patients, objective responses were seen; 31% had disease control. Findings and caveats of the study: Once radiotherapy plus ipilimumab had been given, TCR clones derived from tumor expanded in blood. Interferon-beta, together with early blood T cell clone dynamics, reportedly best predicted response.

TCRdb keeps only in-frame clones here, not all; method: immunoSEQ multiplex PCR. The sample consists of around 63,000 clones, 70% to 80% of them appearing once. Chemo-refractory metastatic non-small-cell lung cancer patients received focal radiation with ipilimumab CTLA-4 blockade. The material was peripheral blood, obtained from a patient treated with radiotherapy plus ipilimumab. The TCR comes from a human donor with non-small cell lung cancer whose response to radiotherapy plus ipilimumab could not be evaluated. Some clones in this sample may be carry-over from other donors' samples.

CDR3 nucleotide sequence: TGTGCCAGCAGCAAAAGGGGGCCCCAGCATTTT. Translated: CASSKRGPQHF. The chain combines TRBV21-1 with TRBJ1-5; the table's TRBD1 call for D was not verified on the DNA. TRBV21-1 is a pseudogene segment. The CDR3 sequence is 11 residues long.